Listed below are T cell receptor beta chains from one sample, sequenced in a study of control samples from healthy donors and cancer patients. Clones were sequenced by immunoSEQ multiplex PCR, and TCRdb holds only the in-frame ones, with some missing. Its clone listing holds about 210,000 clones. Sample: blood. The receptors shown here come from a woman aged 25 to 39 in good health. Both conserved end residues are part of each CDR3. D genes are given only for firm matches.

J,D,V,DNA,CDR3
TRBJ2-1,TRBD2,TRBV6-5,TGTGCCAGCAGTTACTTTGGTAGCGGGGACAATGAGCAGTTCTTC,CASSYFGSGDNEQFF
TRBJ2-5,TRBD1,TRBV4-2,TGTGCCAGCAGCCAAGAGGGCAGGGGGTACCAAGAGACCCAGTACTTC,CASSQEGRGYQETQYF
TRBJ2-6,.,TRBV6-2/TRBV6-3,TGTGCCAGCAGTTATGGCTCTGGGGCCAACGTCCTGACTTTC,CASSYGSGANVLTF
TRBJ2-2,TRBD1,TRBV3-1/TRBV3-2,TGTGCCAGCAGCTATCCCGGGACAGGGAACACCGGGGAGCTGTTTTTT,CASSYPGTGNTGELFF
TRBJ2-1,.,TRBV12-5,TGTGCTAGTGGTCAGGGGACGGCCTACAATGAGCAGTTCTTC,CASGQGTAYNEQFF
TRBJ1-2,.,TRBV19,TGTGCCAGTAGTGTGGACCCGAAAAATCCTCTCTATGGCTACACCTTC,CASSVDPKNPLYGYTF
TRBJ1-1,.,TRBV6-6,TGTGCCAGCAGTACAAAACGGGGATTGAACACTGAAGCTTTCTTT,CASSTKRGLNTEAFF
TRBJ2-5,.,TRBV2,TGTGCCAGCAGTGGGGCAGAGCCCCGGGAGACCCAGTACTTC,CASSGAEPRETQYF
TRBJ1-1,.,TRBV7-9,TGTGCCAGCAGTCTTGGGGGCGCTGAAGCTTTCTTT,CASSLGGAEAFF
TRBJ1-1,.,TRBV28,TGTGCCAGCAGTTTATCCGACGGGACTAGGGGAGGGCGAGCTGAAGCTTTCTTT,CASSLSDGTRGGRAEAFF
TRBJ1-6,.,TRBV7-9,TGTGCCAGCAGGGGTCCCCGGGGTCCCCTCCACTTT,CASRGPRGPLHF
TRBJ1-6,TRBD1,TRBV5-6,TGTGCCAGCAGCCCGCGGACAGGGTTTAATTCACCCCTCCACTTT,CASSPRTGFNSPLHF
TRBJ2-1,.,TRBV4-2,TGTGCCAGCAGCCAAGAGATCTCCCATGAGCAGTTCTTC,CASSQEISHEQFF
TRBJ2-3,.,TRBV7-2,TGTGCCAGCAGCCCCGACAGGCCTAGCACAGATACGCAGTATTTT,CASSPDRPSTDTQYF
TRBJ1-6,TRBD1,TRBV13,TGTGCCAGCAGCTTAGGGCAGGGGGCGCATTTTAGAGGTTCACCCCTCCACTTT,CASSLGQGAHFRGSPLHF
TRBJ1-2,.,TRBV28,TGTGCCAGCAGTGGGGACGTTGGCTATGGCTACACCTTC,CASSGDVGYGYTF
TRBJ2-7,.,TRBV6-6,TGTGCCAGCAGTCCCCCAGAGGGCCGATCCTACGAGCAGTACTTC,CASSPPEGRSYEQYF
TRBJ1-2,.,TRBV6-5,TGTGCCACCCAGCTGCCAAACTATGGCTACACCTTC,CATQLPNYGYTF
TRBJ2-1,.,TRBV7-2,TGTGCCAGCAGCGCCCAGACGTCCGGGCCCAATGAGCAGTTCTTC,CASSAQTSGPNEQFF
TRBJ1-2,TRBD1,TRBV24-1,TGTGCCACCAGTGATTTATCAGGACAGGCGTCTGGCTACACCTTC,CATSDLSGQASGYTF
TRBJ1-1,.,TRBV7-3,TGTGCCAGCAGCGGCTTTGGGACTGAAGCTTTCTTT,CASSGFGTEAFF
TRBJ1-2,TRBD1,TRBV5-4,TGTGCCAGCAGCCTCCAGGGGGGGCATGGCTACACCTTC,CASSLQGGHGYTF
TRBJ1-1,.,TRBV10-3,TGTGCCATCAGTGAATACAGGACTTCGAACACTGAAGCTTTCTTT,CAISEYRTSNTEAFF
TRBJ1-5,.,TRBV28,TGTGCCAGCAGTTTAGGTGGTTCGGGCAATCAGCCCCAGCATTTT,CASSLGGSGNQPQHF
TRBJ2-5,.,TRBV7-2,TGTGCCAGCAGCTTAGCCCCGGGGGCGCGGGAGACCCAGTACTTC,CASSLAPGARETQYF
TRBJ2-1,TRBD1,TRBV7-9,TGTGCCAGCAGCTTATCTGGACAGGGAGGTGAGCAGTTCTTC,CASSLSGQGGEQFF
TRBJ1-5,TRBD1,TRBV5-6,TGTGCCAGCAGTACAGGGGGCGCGGGGAATCAGCCCCAGCATTTT,CASSTGGAGNQPQHF
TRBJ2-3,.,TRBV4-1,TGCGCCAGCAGCCAACTGGGGGCTGGGGGGGATACGCAGTATTTT,CASSQLGAGGDTQYF
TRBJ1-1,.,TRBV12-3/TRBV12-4,TGTGCCAGCTTCCTCGGGAAAGCTTTCTTT,CASFLGKAFF
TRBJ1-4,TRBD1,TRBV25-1,TGTGCCAGCAGTGAAATTGGTGGGACGGCAGGGGGAAAACTGTTTTTT,CASSEIGGTAGGKLFF
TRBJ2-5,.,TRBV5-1,TGCGCCAGCAGCAGGGACGGGGACCAAGAGACCCAGTACTTC,CASSRDGDQETQYF
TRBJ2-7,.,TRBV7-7,TGTGCTAGCAGCTTCTGGTTCTTTGGGCCCGGCGAGCAGTACTTC,CASSFWFFGPGEQYF
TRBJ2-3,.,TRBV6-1,TGTGCCAGCAGTGAACGCGGTTACACAGATACGCAGTATTTT,CASSERGYTDTQYF
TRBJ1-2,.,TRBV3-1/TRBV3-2,TGTGCCAGCAGCCAAGATCACGCGGGGCGGGACGGCTACACCTTC,CASSQDHAGRDGYTF
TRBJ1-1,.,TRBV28,TGTGCCAGCAGTCCGCTACCACAGACGGGAATGTCTGAAGCTTTCTTT,CASSPLPQTGMSEAFF
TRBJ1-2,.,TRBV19,TGTGCCAGTAGAGGGGACTATGGCTACACCTTC,CASRGDYGYTF
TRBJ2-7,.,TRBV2,TGTGCCAGCAGCCCAAGTCGACCCCTCAGCTACGAGCAGTACTTC,CASSPSRPLSYEQYF
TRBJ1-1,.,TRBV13,TGTGCCAGCAGCCCCCGGGAACCGAACACTGAAGCTTTCTTT,CASSPREPNTEAFF
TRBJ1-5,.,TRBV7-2,TGTGCCAGCAGCTTAGTAGGGGTCAATCAGCCCCAGCATTTT,CASSLVGVNQPQHF
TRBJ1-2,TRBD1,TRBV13,TGTGCCAGCAGCTTCCTGGACAGGGTGAATGGCTACACCTTC,CASSFLDRVNGYTF
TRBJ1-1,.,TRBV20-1,TGCAGTGCTAGAAGGGGGAGAGAAGCTTTCTTT,CSARRGREAFF
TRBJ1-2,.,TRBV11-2,TGTGCCAGCAGCTTAGTCTTTGGCTACACCTTC,CASSLVFGYTF
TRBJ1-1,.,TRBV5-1,TGCGCCAGCAGCTTGGGCGGGGGCGTATATGACACTGAAGCTTTCTTT,CASSLGGGVYDTEAFF
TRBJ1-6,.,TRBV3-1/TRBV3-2,TGTGCCAGCAGCCAAGAGGGAGGGCTGGCCCTCCACTTT,CASSQEGGLALHF
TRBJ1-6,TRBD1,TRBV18,TGTGCCAGCTCACCCACGGGACAGGGGCGAGGCTCACCCCTCCACTTT,CASSPTGQGRGSPLHF